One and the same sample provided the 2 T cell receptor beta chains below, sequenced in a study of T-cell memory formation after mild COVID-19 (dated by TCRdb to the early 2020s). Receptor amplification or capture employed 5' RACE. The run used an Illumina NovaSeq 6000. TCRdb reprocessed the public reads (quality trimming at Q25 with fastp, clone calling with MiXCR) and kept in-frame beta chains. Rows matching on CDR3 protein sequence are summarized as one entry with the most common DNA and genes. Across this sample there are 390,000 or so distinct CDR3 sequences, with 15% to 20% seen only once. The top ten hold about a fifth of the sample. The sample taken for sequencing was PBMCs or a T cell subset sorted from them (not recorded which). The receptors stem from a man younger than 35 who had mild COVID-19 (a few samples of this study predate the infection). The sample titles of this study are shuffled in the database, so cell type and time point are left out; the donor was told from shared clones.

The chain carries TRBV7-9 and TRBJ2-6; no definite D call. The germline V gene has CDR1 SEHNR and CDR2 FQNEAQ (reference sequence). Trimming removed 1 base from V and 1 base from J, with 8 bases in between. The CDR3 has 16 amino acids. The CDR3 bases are TGTGCCAGCAGCTTAGAATCGCGGTCTGGGGCCAACGTCCTGACTTTC. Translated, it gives CASSLESRSGANVLTF.

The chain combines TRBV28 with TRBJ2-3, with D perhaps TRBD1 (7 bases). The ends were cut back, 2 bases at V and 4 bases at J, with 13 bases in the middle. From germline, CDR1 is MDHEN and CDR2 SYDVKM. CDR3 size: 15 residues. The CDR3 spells CASSLGGTASDTQYF. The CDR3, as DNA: TGTGCCAGCAGTTTAGGGGGGACAGCTTCAGATACGCAGTATTTT. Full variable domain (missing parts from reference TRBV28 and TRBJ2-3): DVKVTQSSRYLVKRTGEKVFLECVQDMDHENMFWYRQDPGLGLRLIYFSYDVKMKEKGDIPEGYSVSREKKERFSLILESASTNQTSMYLCASSLGGTASDTQYFGPGTRLTVL.